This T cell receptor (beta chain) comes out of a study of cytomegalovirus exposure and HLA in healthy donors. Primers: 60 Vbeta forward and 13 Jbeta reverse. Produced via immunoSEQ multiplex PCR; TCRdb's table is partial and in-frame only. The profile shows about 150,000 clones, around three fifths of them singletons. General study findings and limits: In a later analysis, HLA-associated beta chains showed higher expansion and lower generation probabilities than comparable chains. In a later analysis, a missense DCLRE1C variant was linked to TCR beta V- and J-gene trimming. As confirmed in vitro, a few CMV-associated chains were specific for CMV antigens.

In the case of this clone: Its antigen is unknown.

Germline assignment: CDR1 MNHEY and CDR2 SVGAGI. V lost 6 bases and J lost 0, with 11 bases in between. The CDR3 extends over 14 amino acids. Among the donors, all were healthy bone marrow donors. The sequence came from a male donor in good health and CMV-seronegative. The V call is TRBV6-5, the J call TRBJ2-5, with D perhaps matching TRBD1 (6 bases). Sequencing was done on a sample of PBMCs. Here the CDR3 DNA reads TGTGCCAGCAGAGGGGGTGGGTACCAAGAGACCCAGTACTTC. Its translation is CASRGGGYQETQYF.